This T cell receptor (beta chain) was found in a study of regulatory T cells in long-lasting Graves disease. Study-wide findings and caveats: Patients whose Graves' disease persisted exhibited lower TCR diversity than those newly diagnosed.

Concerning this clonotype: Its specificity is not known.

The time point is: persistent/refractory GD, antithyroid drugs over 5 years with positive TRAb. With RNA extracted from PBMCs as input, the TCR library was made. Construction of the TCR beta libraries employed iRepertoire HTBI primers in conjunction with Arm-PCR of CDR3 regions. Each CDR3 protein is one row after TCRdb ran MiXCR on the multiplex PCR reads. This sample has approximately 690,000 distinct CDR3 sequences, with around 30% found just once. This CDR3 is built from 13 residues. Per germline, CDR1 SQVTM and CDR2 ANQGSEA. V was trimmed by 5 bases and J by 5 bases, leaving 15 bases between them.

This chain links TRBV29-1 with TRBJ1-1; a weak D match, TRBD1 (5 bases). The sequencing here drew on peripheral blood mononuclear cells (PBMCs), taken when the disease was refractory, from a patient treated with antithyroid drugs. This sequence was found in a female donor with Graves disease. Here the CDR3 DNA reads TGCAGCGTTCCAGACAGCCGCAATACTGAAGCTTTCTTT. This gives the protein CSVPDSRNTEAFF.